These 26 T cell receptor beta chains were all obtained from the same sample, sequenced in a study of CD8+CD57+ T cells in acquired aplastic anemia. It was genomic DNA that served as the template for profiling TCR beta VDJ and CDR3. MiXCR, run by TCRdb on the reads, gives a single entry per CDR3 protein. The sample yields about 130,000 distinct CDR3 sequences, around 50% seen once. Specimen: sorted CD4+, CD8+, or CD8+CD57+ T cells (not recorded which) from PBMCs. These receptors came from a human donor in good health, serving as a control.

This sequence joins TRBV5-1 and TRBJ2-7, with D tentatively TRBD1 or TRBD2 (5 bases each). V was pared by 0 bases and J by 6 bases, with 16 bases between. CDR3 length equals 15 residues. In germline, CDR1 is SGHRS, CDR2 YFSETQ. DNA for the CDR3: TGCGCCAGCAGCTTGGTGGGGGACCAAGGAACCGAGCAGTACTTC. Its translation: CASSLVGDQGTEQYF. The full variable domain, rest sourced from reference TRBV5-1 and TRBJ2-7, is KAGVTQTPRYLIKTRGQQVTLSCSPISGHRSVSWYQQTPGQGLQFLFEYFSETQRNKGNFPGRFSGRQFSNSRSEMNVSTLELGDSALYLCASSLVGDQGTEQYFGPGTRLTVT.

As for this clonotype: Its ends do not fully match the called genes, so a read error is possible. This chain connects TRBV7-3 to TRBJ2-1; D might be TRBD1 (6 bases). This CDR3 is 12 amino acids long. Germline CDR1 and CDR2: SGHTA and FQGTGA. CDR3 protein: CASNLKGGEQFF. CDR3 DNA sequence: TGTGCCAGCAACTTAAAAGGGGGTGAGCAGTTCTTC.

The chain uses TRBV2 and TRBJ2-3; TRBD1 aligns across 7 bases. The germline V gene has CDR1 SNHLY and CDR2 FYNNEI. The CDR3 runs 14 residues. Germline trimming cut 6 bases from V and 11 bases from J; bases unmatched to any gene: 14. Written as DNA, the CDR3 is TGTGCCAGCAGGTTGACAGGGACCTACAATGAGCAGTATTTT. Residues: CASRLTGTYNEQYF.

This rearrangement joins TRBV2 to TRBJ1-2; D not certain. The CDR3 is 14 residues long. V was pared by 5 bases and J by 2 bases, with 12 bases between. CDR1 is SNHLY, CDR2 FYNNEI, per germline. CDR3 sequence reads: CASSYKSDNYGYTF. The CDR3 nucleotides read TGTGCCAGCAGTTACAAAAGTGACAACTATGGCTACACCTTC.

The table lists this clonotype with many counts. The V and J genes are TRBV30 and TRBJ1-6; tentatively, D is TRBD1 (6 bases). The ends were cut back, 0 bases at V and 3 bases at J, with 18 bases in the middle. The CDR3 covers 18 residues. Germline lookup yields CDR1 GTSNPN and CDR2 SVGIG (reference sequence). CDR3 amino acids: CAWSVGSRGLGYNSPLHF. CDR3 sequence (DNA): TGTGCCTGGAGTGTAGGTAGTCGGGGGCTCGGCTATAATTCACCCCTCCACTTT.

A word on this clonotype: A read error is possible here, since a much larger clone lies one base away. The chain joins TRBV2 to TRBJ2-7, with 7 bases identical to TRBD1. Germline CDR1 reads SNHLY; CDR2 reads FYNNEI. The length of the CDR3 is 15 residues. The CDR3 DNA is TGTGCCCGCAGTCCGACAGGGACGAGGACCTACGAGCAGTACTTC. This gives the protein CARSPTGTRTYEQYF.

Only a few counts were recorded for this clonotype. V and J are TRBV5-4 and TRBJ2-7; D is ambiguous. The CDR3 has 14 residues. Deletions cut 0 bases from V and 1 base from J, with 8 bases between. The V gene's germline CDR1 is SGHNT and CDR2 YYREEE (reference sequence). The CDR3 nucleotides are TGTGCCAGCAGCTTGGAGCGTGCATCCTACGAGCAGTACTTC. It is translated as CASSLERASYEQYF. The full variable domain, completed using reference TRBV5-4 and TRBJ2-7, is ETGVTQSPTHLIKTRGQQVTLRCSSQSGHNTVSWYQQALGQGPQFIFQYYREEENGRGNFPPRFSGLQFPNYSSELNVNALELDDSALYLCASSLERASYEQYFGPGTRLTVT.

The sample holds a few counts of this clonotype. The J gene is TRBJ1-2, the V gene TRBV7-2; the D is unclear. The CDR3 consists of 15 residues. The ends were cut back, 0 bases at V and 6 bases at J, with 14 bases in the middle. Germline V CDR1 and CDR2: SGHTA, FQGNSA. The CDR3 here is CASSLAAGSGNGYTF. The CDR3 nucleotides read TGTGCCAGCAGCTTAGCGGCAGGCAGCGGTAATGGCTACACCTTC.

The chain employs TRBV10-3 and TRBJ2-7; D perhaps matches TRBD2 (7 bases). The germline gives CDR1 ENHRY, CDR2 SYGVKD. This CDR3 has 13 amino acids. Trimming pared 3 bases from V and 6 bases from J, leaving 12 bases between. CDR3 sequence reads: CAISELGGGEQYV. The CDR3 region has the DNA TGTGCCATCAGTGAATTAGGGGGGGGCGAGCAGTACGTC.

This clonotype was seen repeatedly, ten times or more. V gene TRBV20-1 combines with J gene TRBJ2-3; D not certain. V gave up 3 bases and J gave up 3 bases, with 10 bases separating them. CDR1 is DFQATT, CDR2 SNEGSKA, per germline (reference sequence). The CDR3 totals 13 residues. The DNA of the CDR3 is TGCAGTGCTAGTTGGTCAATTACAGATACGCAGTATTTT. Protein: CSASWSITDTQYF.

This clonotype was counted many times. At one end the junction does not follow the germline gene, possibly because of a read error. V gene TRBV6-1 combines with J gene TRBJ2-2, with TRBD2 identical over 9 bases. CDR3 length equals 15 residues. Germline-derived CDR1 and CDR2 are MNHNS and SASEGT. The CDR3 region is CASREGLARIGELFF. CDR3 sequence (DNA): TGTGCCAGCAGAGAAGGACTAGCGAGAATCGGGGAGCTGTTTTTT.

This clonotype showed up many times. The chain recombines TRBV7-9 with TRBJ1-1, with D perhaps TRBD1 (5 bases). Trimming stripped 1 base from V and 3 bases from J, with 12 bases between. The CDR3 has 15 residues. The V gene's germline CDR1 is SEHNR and CDR2 FQNEAQ (reference sequence). The DNA of the CDR3 is TGTGCCAGCAGCTTAGTTGGCGTCAGGGACACTGAAGCTTTCTTT. It encodes CASSLVGVRDTEAFF.

The table lists this clonotype with a count of one. The chain has TRBV5-1 and TRBJ2-7; 11 nucleotides match TRBD1. The V gene's germline CDR1 is SGHRS and CDR2 YFSETQ. The CDR3 covers 14 residues. The junction had 2 bases not matched to a gene; V was cut back by 3 bases and J by 3 bases. CDR3 loop: CASSWTGGFYEQYF. The CDR3, as DNA: TGCGCCAGCAGCTGGACAGGGGGCTTCTACGAGCAGTACTTC.

This chain links TRBV27 with TRBJ2-3; 8 bases are shared with TRBD2. This CDR3 spans 15 amino acids. Germline CDR1 and CDR2: MNHEY and SMNVEV (reference sequence). V was clipped by 6 bases and J by 1 base; unmatched bases: 6. The CDR3 nucleotides are TGTGCCAGCAGCCCGGGGACTAGTCGCACAGATACGCAGTATTTT. Translated: CASSPGTSRTDTQYF.

This chain joins TRBV2 and TRBJ1-2; D not resolved. Germline loops: CDR1 SNHLY, CDR2 FYNNEI. V gave up 6 bases and J gave up 8 bases, with 4 bases separating them. The CDR3 is 9 amino acids. The DNA for the CDR3 is TGTGCCAGCAGATGGGGCTACACCTTC. It translates to CASRWGYTF.

This clonotype occurred many times. This chain links TRBV7-2 with TRBJ1-6, with D perhaps TRBD1 (5 bases). Germline values: CDR1 SGHTA, CDR2 FQGNSA. V was cut by 1 base and J by 7 bases, with 11 bases left in between. The CDR3 extends over 15 amino acids. CDR3 residues: CASSLVGGLNSPLHF. The CDR3 nucleotides are TGTGCCAGCAGCTTAGTTGGGGGATTGAATTCACCCCTCCACTTT.

Ten or more counts support this clonotype. The V gene is TRBV6-1, the J gene TRBJ2-7; TRBD1 aligns across 7 bases. This CDR3 has 14 amino acids. V shed 5 bases, J shed 5 bases, and the junction held 9 bases outside the gene matches. Per the germline V gene, CDR1 is MNHNS and CDR2 is SASEGT. Here the CDR3 DNA reads TGTGCCAGCAGTCCCGGGCAGGGGGTCCACGAGCAGTACTTC. This encodes CASSPGQGVHEQYF.

Details on this clonotype: The conserved phenylalanine or tryptophan is not found at the CDR3 terminus, so this likely reflects a read error. The V call is TRBV20-1, the J call TRBJ2-7, with 10 bases aligning to TRBD1. The CDR3 spans 15 residues. J was trimmed by 9 bases and V by 5 bases; bases with no gene match: 16. Looked up from germline, CDR1 is DFQATT and CDR2 is SNEGSKA (reference sequence). The DNA for the CDR3 is TGCAGTGCTTTCATCCCGGGACAGGGGACAGATACGCAGTACTCC. Its protein product is CSAFIPGQGTDTQYS.

This clonotype was seen a single time. The gene calls are TRBV24-1 and TRBJ1-1; D might be TRBD1 (5 bases). CDR1 KGHDR and CDR2 SFDVKD come from the germline V gene. The CDR3 consists of 14 residues. Trimming left V 7 bases short and J 3 bases short, with 14 bases between. CDR3 residues: CATRGRTGDTEAFF. The CDR3 region has the DNA TGTGCCACCAGGGGACGCACAGGTGACACTGAAGCTTTCTTT.

V and J are TRBV29-1 and TRBJ1-4, with TRBD1 matching 8 bases. The junction had 8 bases not matched to a gene; V was cut back by 6 bases and J by 8 bases. The CDR3 contains 13 residues. Germline CDR1 reads SQVTM; CDR2 reads ANQGSEA. The CDR3 loop reads CSVPGGAGEKLFF. CDR3 DNA: TGCAGCGTACCAGGGGGCGCGGGGGAAAAACTGTTTTTT.

Within the sample, this clonotype is medium-sized. The chain has TRBV15 and TRBJ1-2; the D gene is possibly TRBD1 (5 bases). This CDR3 has 14 residues. CDR1 and CDR2 from the germline V gene are LNHNV and YYDKDF (reference sequence). Trimming cost V 1 base and J 9 bases, with 15 bases left between them. CDR3 residues: CATSRGRGGLSYTF. In DNA form, the CDR3 reads TGTGCCACCAGCAGAGGCCGGGGGGGGTTAAGCTACACCTTC.

The chain carries TRBV6-1 and TRBJ1-3, with D tentatively TRBD1 (6 bases). Germline V CDR1 and CDR2: MNHNS, SASEGT. The CDR3 has 16 residues. The ends were cut back, 6 bases at V and 4 bases at J, with 19 bases in the middle. The CDR3 coding sequence is TGTGCCAGCAGCAACGCCGTGACAGGCTCCGGAAACACCATATATTTT. It yields the protein CASSNAVTGSGNTIYF.

This clonotype was counted ten times or more. The chain has TRBV28 and TRBJ2-7; 9 nucleotides match TRBD1. Trimming took 4 bases from V and 0 from J; bases not matched to a gene: 7. Per the germline V gene, CDR1 is MDHEN and CDR2 is SYDVKM. This CDR3 comprises 16 residues. The chain's CDR3 is CASSSPGTGSSYEQYF. Here the CDR3 DNA reads TGTGCCAGCAGTTCCCCCGGGACAGGGAGCTCCTACGAGCAGTACTTC.

This clonotype was seen only a few times. The genes are TRBV18 and TRBJ2-2, with 9 bases fitting TRBD1. There are 15 residues in the CDR3. Germline trimming cut 3 bases from V and 7 bases from J; bases unmatched to any gene: 6. Germline V gene lookup returns CDR1 KGHSH and CDR2 LQKENI. CDR3 nucleotide sequence: TGTGCCAGCTCACCTGGAACAGGGGGCATCGGGGAGCTGTTTTTT. It yields the protein CASSPGTGGIGELFF.

This clonotype has a count of ten or more. The chain joins TRBV6-4 to TRBJ1-5, with 8 bases identical to TRBD1. CDR1 is MRHNA and CDR2 is SNTAGT in the germline V gene. The J segment lost 7 bases and the V segment lost 6 bases, leaving 5 bases of the junction unmatched. This CDR3 is built from 13 residues. CDR3: CASSVGQGQPQHF. The CDR3 DNA follows: TGTGCCAGCAGCGTAGGACAGGGCCAGCCCCAGCATTTT.

This clonotype occurred many times. The V call is TRBV6-1, the J call TRBJ1-5, with TRBD1 matching over 9 bases. Germline V gene lookup returns CDR1 MNHNS and CDR2 SASEGT. Trimming at V came to 6 bases and at J to 5 bases, leaving 11 bases not matched to a gene. The CDR3 spans 16 residues. The chain's CDR3 is CASSNLTGGKDQPQHF. The DNA for the CDR3 is TGTGCCAGCAGCAACCTGACAGGGGGGAAGGATCAGCCCCAGCATTTT.